This T cell receptor beta chain came from a study of blood T cell repertoires in COVID-19. Concerning this clone: Different DNA sequences within this sample yield the same CDR3.

V dropped 6 bases and J dropped 2 bases, with 7 bases sitting between them. The CDR3 runs to 12 residues. Per germline, CDR1 MNHEY and CDR2 SVGEGT. Original data processing: It was from reference gene primer amplification that nucleated cell counts were estimated. This table comes from immunoSEQ multiplex PCR, and its TCRdb copy is limited to in-frame clones, with some not included. The DNA was the basis for D and trimming; V, J and clone size are from that table. Counted here are a few hundred thousand clones, roughly nine tenths occurring once; the ten biggest clones make up less than 2.5%. The sequence was obtained from a man aged 18 to 29 with active or convalescent COVID-19. V usage is TRBV6-2 or TRBV6-3 and J usage is TRBJ1-2; D unresolved. Sequencing was performed on peripheral blood. The CDR3, as DNA: TGTGCCAGCAGCAGCGGGAACTATGGCTACACCTTC. Protein: CASSSGNYGYTF.